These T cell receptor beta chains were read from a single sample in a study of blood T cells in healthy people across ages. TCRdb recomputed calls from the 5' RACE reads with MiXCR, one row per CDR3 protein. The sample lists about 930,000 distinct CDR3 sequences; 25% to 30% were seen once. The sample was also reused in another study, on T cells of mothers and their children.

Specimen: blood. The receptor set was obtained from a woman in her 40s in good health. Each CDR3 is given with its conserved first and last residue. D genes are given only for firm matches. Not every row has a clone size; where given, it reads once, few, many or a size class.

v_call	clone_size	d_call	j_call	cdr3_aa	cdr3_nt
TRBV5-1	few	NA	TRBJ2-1	CASSLVAETYNEQFF	TGCGCCAGCAGCTTGGTGGCGGAGACCTACAATGAGCAGTTCTTC
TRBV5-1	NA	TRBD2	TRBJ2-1	CASSLNGGSPYNEQFF	TGCGCCAGCAGCTTGAACGGCGGGAGTCCCTACAATGAGCAGTTCTTC
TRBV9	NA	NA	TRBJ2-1	CASSVDWGGAVDEQFF	TGTGCCAGCAGCGTAGATTGGGGGGGGGCCGTAGATGAGCAGTTCTTC
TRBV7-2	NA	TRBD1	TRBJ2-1	CASSARQGANGDEQFF	TGTGCCAGCAGCGCCAGACAGGGGGCGAACGGCGATGAGCAGTTCTTC
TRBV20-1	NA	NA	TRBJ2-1	CSASSIKNMYNEQFF	TGCAGTGCTAGTTCCATCAAAAATATGTACAATGAGCAGTTCTTC
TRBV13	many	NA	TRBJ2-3	CASSSSDRRWADTQYF	TGTGCCAGCAGCTCCTCCGATCGGAGGTGGGCAGATACGCAGTATTTT
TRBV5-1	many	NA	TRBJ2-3	CASSFRGTDTQYF	TGTGCCAGCAGTTTCAGAGGTACAGATACGCAGTATTTT
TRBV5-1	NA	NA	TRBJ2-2	CASNAGQTNTGELFF	TGCGCCAGCAACGCGGGACAGACGAACACCGGGGAGCTGTTTTTT
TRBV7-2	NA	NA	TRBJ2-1	CASTLDYEQFF	TGTGCCAGCACCCTTGACTACGAGCAGTTCTTC
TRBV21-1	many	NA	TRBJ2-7	CASSRPRDRPSYEQYF	TGTGCCAGCAGCAGACCCCGGGACAGGCCTTCCTACGAGCAGTACTTC
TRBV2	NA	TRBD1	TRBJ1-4	CASRPTGNGKLFF	TGTGCCAGCAGACCGACAGGGAATGGGAAACTGTTTTTT
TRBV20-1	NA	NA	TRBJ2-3	CSARDALHFTDTQYF	TGCAGTGCTAGAGACGCACTACACTTCACAGATACGCAGTATTTT
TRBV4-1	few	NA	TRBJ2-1	CASSSAGGGRSSYNEQFF	TGCGCCAGCAGCTCCGCAGGCGGGGGCCGCTCCTCCTACAATGAGCAGTTCTTC
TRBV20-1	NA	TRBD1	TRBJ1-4	CSASEQGARYEKLFF	TGCAGTGCTAGCGAGCAGGGGGCGCGTTATGAAAAACTGTTTTTT
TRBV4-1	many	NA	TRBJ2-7	CASSPPLMEEQYF	TGCGCCAGCAGCCCCCCTCTTATGGAGGAGCAGTACTTC
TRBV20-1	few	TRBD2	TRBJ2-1	CSARRPGGDGSEQFF	TGCAGTGCTAGACGGCCGGGGGGGGATGGGAGTGAGCAGTTCTTC
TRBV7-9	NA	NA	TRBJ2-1	CASSSTPRGLSEQFF	TGTGCCAGCAGTTCTACGCCCCGGGGCCTAAGTGAGCAGTTCTTC
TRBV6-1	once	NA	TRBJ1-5	CASSRPDKFPNQPQHF	TGTGCCAGCAGTCGCCCGGATAAGTTTCCCAATCAGCCCCAGCATTTT
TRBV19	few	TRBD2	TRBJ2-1	CASSIQLAGLAGRNEQFF	TGTGCCAGTAGTATTCAGCTGGCTGGGCTAGCGGGGCGCAATGAGCAGTTCTTC
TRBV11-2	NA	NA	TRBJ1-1	CASSPPGWGRENTEAFF	TGTGCCAGCAGCCCCCCGGGGTGGGGCCGGGAGAACACTGAAGCTTTCTTT
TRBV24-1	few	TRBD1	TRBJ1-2	CATKTDRDNGYTF	TGTGCCACCAAAACCGACAGGGACAATGGCTACACCTTC
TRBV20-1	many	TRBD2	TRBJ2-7	CSARTSGSYEQYF	TGCAGTGCCAGGACTAGCGGGAGCTACGAGCAGTACTTC
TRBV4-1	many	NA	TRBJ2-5	CASSQWRRETQYF	TGCGCCAGCAGCCAGTGGCGTCGAGAGACCCAGTACTTC
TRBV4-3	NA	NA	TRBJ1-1	CASSQDRGGYTKAFF	TGCGCCAGCAGCCAAGATCGAGGCGGGTACACTAAAGCTTTCTTT
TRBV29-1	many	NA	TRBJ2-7	CSVVRDGSEQYF	TGCAGCGTTGTTCGGGATGGAAGCGAGCAGTACTTC
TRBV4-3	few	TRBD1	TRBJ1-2	CASSQDRWDSRGLSYTF	TGCGCCAGCAGCCAAGACAGGTGGGACAGTAGGGGACTAAGCTACACCTTC
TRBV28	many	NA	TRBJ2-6	CASSFLASSGANVLTF	TGTGCCAGCAGTTTTTTAGCCAGCTCTGGGGCCAACGTCCTGACTTTC
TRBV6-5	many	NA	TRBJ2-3	CASSYGDVPSTDTQYF	TGTGCCAGCAGTTACGGGGACGTACCTAGCACAGATACGCAGTATTTT
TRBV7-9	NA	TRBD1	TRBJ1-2	CASSPLRPGGYGYTF	TGTGCCAGCAGCCCACTCCGCCCAGGGGGATATGGCTACACCTTC
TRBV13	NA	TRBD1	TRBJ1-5	CASSVGQGKGVGQPQHF	TGTGCCAGCAGCGTCGGACAGGGAAAAGGGGTTGGGCAGCCCCAGCATTTT
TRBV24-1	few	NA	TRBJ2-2	CATSDLSSNTGELFF	TGTGCCACCAGTGATTTAAGCTCGAACACCGGGGAGCTGTTTTTT
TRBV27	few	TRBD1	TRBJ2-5	CASSSGTGGIETQYF	TGTGCCAGCAGTTCTGGGACAGGGGGCATTGAGACCCAGTACTTC
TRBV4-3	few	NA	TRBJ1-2	CASSQVGTPIKDYTF	TGCGCCAGCAGCCAAGTCGGGACTCCCATTAAAGACTACACCTTC
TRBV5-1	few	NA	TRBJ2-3	CASRRTGVAADTQYF	TGCGCCAGCAGAAGAACAGGGGTAGCGGCAGATACGCAGTATTTT
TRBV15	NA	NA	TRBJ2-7	CATSRTTGSSYNEQYF	TGTGCCACCAGCAGAACTACAGGGAGCTCCTACAATGAGCAGTACTTC
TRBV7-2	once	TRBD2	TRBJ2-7	CASSTSGSHYNEQYF	TGTGCCAGCAGCACTAGCGGCAGCCACTACAATGAGCAGTACTTC
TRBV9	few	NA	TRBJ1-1	CASSVAGREAFF	TGTGCCAGCAGCGTAGCTGGGAGGGAAGCTTTCTTT
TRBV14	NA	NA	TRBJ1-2	CASSQSVRGYGYTF	TGTGCCAGCAGCCAAAGTGTTCGGGGCTATGGCTACACCTTC
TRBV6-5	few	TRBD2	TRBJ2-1	CASSLRGGGANEQFF	TGTGCCAGCAGTTTGAGGGGCGGGGGGGCCAATGAGCAGTTCTTC
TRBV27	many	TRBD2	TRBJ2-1	CASNHSPRGGRYNEQFF	TGTGCCAGCAACCACTCCCCCCGGGGGGGGCGCTACAATGAGCAGTTCTTC
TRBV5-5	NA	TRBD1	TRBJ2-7	CASSSRDRVSEQYF	TGTGCCAGCAGCTCTCGGGACAGGGTAAGCGAGCAGTACTTC
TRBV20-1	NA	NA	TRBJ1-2	CSAYRASYGYTF	TGCAGTGCTTACAGGGCCTCCTATGGCTACACCTTC
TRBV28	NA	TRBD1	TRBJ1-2	CASRQGPRGYTF	TGTGCCAGCAGACAGGGGCCGAGAGGCTACACCTTC
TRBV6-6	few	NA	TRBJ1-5	CASKPDRSSNQPQHF	TGTGCCAGCAAACCCGACAGGAGTAGCAATCAGCCCCAGCATTTT
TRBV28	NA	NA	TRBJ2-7	CASSPPGLYEQYF	TGTGCCAGCAGTCCCCCGGGGCTCTACGAGCAGTACTTC
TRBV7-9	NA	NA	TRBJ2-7	CASSPRNGEQYF	TGTGCCAGCAGCCCCAGGAACGGCGAGCAGTACTTC
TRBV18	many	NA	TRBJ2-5	CASSDARKTQYF	TGTGCCAGCTCAGATGCTCGGAAGACCCAGTACTTC
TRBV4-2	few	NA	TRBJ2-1	CASSQGEEGNEQFF	TGTGCCAGCAGCCAAGGGGAGGAGGGGAATGAGCAGTTCTTC
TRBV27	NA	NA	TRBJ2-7	CASSLSTANYEQYF	TGTGCCAGCAGTTTATCGACAGCTAACTACGAGCAGTACTTC
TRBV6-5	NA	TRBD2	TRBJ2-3	CASSYSGLAGDMQYF	TGTGCCAGCAGTTACTCGGGACTAGCCGGAGATATGCAGTATTTT
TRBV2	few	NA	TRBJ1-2	CASSEAGLYGYTF	TGTGCCAGCAGTGAAGCGGGACTTTATGGCTACACCTTC